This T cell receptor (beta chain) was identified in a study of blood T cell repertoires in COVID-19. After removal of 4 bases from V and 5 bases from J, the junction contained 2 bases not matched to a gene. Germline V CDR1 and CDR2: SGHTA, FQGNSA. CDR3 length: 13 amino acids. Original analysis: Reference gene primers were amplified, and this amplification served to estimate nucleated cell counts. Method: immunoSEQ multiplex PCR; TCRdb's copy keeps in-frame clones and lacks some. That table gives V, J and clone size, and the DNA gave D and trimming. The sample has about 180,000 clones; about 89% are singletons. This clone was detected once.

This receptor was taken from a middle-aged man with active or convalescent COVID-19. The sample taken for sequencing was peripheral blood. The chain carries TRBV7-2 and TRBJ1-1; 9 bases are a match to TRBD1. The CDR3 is CASSSDRGTEAFF. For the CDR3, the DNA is TGTGCCAGCAGCTCCGACAGGGGGACTGAAGCTTTCTTT.